This T cell receptor beta chain stems from a study of technical replicates of blood from several donors. V shed 2 bases and J 4 bases; nucleotides not matched to a gene: 13. CDR3 length: 18 amino acids. Per the germline V gene, CDR1 is MRHNA and CDR2 is SNTAGT. This clone was found once. The assay was immunoSEQ multiplex PCR, and TCRdb's table has in-frame clones only and misses some. The profile shows tens of thousands of clones, under 95% of them singletons. Sequencing was performed on T cells isolated from PBMCs. This sequence joins TRBV6-4 and TRBJ2-1, with 8 bases identical to TRBD2. The TCR comes from a human donor in good health. The CDR3 reads CASSDIGDAGGRYNEQFF. The CDR3 bases are TGTGCCAGCAGTGACATAGGGGATGCGGGAGGCCGGTACAATGAGCAGTTCTTC.